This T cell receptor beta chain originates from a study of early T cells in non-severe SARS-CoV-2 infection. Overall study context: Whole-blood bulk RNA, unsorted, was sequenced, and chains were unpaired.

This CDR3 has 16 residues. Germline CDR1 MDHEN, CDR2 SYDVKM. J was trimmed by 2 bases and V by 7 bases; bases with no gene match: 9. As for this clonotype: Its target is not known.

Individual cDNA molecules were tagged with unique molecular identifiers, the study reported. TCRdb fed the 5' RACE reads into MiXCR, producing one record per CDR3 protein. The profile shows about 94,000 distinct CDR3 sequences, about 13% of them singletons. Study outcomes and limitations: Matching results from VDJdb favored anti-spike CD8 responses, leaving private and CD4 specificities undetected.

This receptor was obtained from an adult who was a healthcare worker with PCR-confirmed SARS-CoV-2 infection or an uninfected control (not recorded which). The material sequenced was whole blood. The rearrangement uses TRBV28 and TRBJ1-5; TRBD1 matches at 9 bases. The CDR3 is CASTLTGGTGNQPQHF. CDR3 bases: TGTGCCAGCACCCTGACAGGGGGAACGGGCAATCAGCCCCAGCATTTT.